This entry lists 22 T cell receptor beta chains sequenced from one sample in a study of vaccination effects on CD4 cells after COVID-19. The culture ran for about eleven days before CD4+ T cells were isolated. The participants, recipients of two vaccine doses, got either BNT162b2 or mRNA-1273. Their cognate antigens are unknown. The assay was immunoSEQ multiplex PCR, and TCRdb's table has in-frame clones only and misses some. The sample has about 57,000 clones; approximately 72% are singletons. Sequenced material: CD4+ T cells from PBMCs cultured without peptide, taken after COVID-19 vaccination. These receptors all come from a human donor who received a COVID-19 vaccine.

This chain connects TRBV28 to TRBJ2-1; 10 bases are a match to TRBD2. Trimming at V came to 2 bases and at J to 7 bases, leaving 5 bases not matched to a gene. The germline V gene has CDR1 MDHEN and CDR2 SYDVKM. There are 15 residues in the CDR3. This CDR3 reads CASSLPASGRNEQFF. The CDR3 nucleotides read TGTGCCAGCAGTTTACCGGCTAGCGGGAGAAATGAGCAGTTCTTC. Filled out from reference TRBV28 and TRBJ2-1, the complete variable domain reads DVKVTQSSRYLVKRTGEKVFLECVQDMDHENMFWYRQDPGLGLRLIYFSYDVKMKEKGDIPEGYSVSREKKERFSLILESASTNQTSMYLCASSLPASGRNEQFFGPGTRLTVL.

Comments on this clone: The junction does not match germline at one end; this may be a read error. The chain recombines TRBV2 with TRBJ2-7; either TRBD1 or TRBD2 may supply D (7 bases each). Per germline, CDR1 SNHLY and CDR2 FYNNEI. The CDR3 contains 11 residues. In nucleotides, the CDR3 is TGTGCCAGCACGCGGGAGACAGGGAAGAATTTC. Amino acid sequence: CASTRETGKNF.

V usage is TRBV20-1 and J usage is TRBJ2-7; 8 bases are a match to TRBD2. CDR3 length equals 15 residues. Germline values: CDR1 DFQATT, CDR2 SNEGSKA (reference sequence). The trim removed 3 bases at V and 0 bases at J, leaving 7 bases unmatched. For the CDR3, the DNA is TGCAGTGCTAGTCCCCCGGGACTAGACTCCTACGAGCAGTACTTC. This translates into CSASPPGLDSYEQYF.

CDR3 nucleotides: TGCAGCGTAAGTGGGGCCGCCCGTGAAGCTTTCTTT. Its protein is CSVSGAAREAFF. The V and J genes are TRBV29-1 and TRBJ1-1, with D possibly TRBD1 on 5 matching bases. The CDR3 contains 12 residues. Germline V gene lookup returns CDR1 SQVTM and CDR2 ANQGSEA. The V gene lost 6 bases and the J gene lost 7 bases, with 15 bases spanning the gap. The full variable domain, its missing parts supplied by reference TRBV29-1 and TRBJ1-1, is SAVISQKPSRDICQRGTSLTIQCQVDSQVTMMFWYRQQPGQSLTLIATANQGSEATYESGFVIDKFPISRPNLTFSTLTVSNMSPEDSSIYLCSVSGAAREAFFGQGTRLTVV.

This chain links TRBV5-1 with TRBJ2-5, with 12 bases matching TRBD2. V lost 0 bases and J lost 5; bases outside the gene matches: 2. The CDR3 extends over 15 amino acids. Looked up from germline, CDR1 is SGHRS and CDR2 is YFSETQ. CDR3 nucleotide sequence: TGCGCCAGCAGCTTGGCCACTAGCGGGAGGGAGACCCAGTACTTC. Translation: CASSLATSGRETQYF.

The CDR3 sequence is CASSPRGAGGREKLFF. CDR3 coding DNA: TGTGCCAGCAGTCCCCGAGGGGCAGGGGGTCGGGAAAAACTGTTTTTT. The V call is TRBV27, the J call TRBJ1-4; TRBD1 aligns across 7 bases. Trimming at V came to 5 bases and at J to 8 bases, leaving 14 bases not matched to a gene. The CDR3 totals 16 residues. Germline V gene lookup returns CDR1 MNHEY and CDR2 SMNVEV (reference sequence).

CDR3 nucleotide sequence: TGTGCCAGCAGTGGGACTAGCGCAGGCATTCAGTACTTC. The encoded protein is CASSGTSAGIQYF. The rearrangement links TRBV12-3 or TRBV12-4 to TRBJ2-4; 10 bases line up with TRBD2. This CDR3 spans 13 amino acids. The trim removed 5 bases at V and 9 bases at J, leaving 4 bases unmatched.

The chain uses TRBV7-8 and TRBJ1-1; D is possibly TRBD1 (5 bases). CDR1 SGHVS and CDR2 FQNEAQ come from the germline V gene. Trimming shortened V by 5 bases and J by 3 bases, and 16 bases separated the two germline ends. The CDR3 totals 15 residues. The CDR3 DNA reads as TGTGCCAGCAGCCCTGCAGGGTGGGGAGACACTGAAGCTTTCTTT. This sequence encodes CASSPAGWGDTEAFF.

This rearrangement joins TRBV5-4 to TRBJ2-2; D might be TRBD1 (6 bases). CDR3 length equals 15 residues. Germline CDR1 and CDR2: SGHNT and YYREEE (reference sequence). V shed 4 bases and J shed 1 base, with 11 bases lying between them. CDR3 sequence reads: CASSTRDKNTGELFF. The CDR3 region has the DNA TGTGCCAGCAGCACCCGGGACAAGAACACCGGGGAGCTGTTTTTT.

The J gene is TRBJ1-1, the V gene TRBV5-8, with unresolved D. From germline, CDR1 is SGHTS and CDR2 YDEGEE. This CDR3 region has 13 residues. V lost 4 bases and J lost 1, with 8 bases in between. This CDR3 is CASSLPQNTEAFF. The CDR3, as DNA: TGTGCCAGCAGCCTCCCCCAGAACACTGAAGCTTTCTTT. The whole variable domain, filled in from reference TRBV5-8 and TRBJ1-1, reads EAGVTQSPTHLIKTRGQQATLRCSPISGHTSVYWYQQALGLGLQFLLWYDEGEERNRGNFPPRFSGRQFPNYSSELNVNALELEDSALYLCASSLPQNTEAFFGQGTRLTVV.

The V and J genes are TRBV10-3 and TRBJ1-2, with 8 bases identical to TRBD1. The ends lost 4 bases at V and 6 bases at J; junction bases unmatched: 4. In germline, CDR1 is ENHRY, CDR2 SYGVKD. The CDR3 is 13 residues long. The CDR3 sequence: CAISADRGHGYTF. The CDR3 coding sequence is TGTGCCATCAGTGCCGACAGGGGCCATGGCTACACCTTC.

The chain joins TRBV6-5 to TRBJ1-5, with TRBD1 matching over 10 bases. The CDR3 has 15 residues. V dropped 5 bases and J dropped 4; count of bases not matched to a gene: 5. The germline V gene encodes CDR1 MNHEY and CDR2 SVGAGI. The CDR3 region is CASSPRDRGNQPQHF. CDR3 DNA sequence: TGTGCCAGCAGTCCCCGGGACAGGGGAAATCAGCCCCAGCATTTT.

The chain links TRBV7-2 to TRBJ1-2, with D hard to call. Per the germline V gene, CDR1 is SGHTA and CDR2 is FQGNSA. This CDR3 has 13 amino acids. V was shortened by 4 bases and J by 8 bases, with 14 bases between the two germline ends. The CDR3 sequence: CASSSSPGVGYTF. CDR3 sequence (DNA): TGTGCCAGCAGCTCTTCCCCAGGAGTCGGCTACACCTTC. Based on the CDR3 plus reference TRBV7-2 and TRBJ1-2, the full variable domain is GAGVSQSPSNKVTEKGKDVELRCDPISGHTALYWYRQSLGQGLEFLIYFQGNSAPDKSGLPSDRFSAERTGGSVSTLTIQRTQQEDSAVYLCASSSSPGVGYTFGSGTRLTVV.

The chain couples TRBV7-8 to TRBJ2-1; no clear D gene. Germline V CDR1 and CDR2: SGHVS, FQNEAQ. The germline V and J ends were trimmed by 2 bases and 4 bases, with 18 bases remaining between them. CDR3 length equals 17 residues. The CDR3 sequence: CASSLPRRAGPYNEQFF. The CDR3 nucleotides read TGTGCCAGCAGCTTACCCCGTAGGGCAGGCCCTTACAATGAGCAGTTCTTC.

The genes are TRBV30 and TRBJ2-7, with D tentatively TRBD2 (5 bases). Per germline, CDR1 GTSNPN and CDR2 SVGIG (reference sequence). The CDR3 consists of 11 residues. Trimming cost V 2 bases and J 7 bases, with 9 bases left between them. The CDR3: CAWSRGSEQYF. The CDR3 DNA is TGTGCCTGGAGTCGCGGGTCAGAGCAGTACTTC. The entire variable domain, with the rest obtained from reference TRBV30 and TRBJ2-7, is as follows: SQTIHQWPATLVQPVGSPLSLECTVEGTSNPNLYWYRQAAGRGLQLLFYSVGIGQISSEVPQNLSASRPQDRQFILSSKKLLLSDSGFYLCAWSRGSEQYFGPGTRLTVT.

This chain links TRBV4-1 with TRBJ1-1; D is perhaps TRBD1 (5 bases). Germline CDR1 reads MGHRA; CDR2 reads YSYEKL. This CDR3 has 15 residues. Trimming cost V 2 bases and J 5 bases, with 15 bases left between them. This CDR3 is CASSQPGGGETEAFF. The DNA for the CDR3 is TGCGCCAGCAGCCAACCCGGGGGTGGAGAAACTGAAGCTTTCTTT.

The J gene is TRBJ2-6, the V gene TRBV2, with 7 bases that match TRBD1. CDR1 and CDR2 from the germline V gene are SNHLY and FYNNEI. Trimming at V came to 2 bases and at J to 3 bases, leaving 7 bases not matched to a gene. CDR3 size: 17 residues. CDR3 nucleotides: TGTGCCAGCAGTGAACGGCAGGGGGTAATTGGGGCCAACGTCCTGACTTTC. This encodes CASSERQGVIGANVLTF.

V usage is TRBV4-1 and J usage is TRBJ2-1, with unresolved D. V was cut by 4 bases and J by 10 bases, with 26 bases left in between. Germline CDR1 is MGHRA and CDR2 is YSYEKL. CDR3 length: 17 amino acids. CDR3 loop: CASSRGPFERTLKEQFF. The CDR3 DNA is TGCGCCAGCAGCCGAGGCCCATTTGAACGGACGTTAAAAGAGCAGTTCTTC.

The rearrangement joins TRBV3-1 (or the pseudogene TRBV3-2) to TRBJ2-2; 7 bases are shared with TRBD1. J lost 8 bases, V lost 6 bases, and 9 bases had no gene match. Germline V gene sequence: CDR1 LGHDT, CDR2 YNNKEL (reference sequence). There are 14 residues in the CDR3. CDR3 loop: CASSLQGLSGELFF. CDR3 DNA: TGTGCCAGCAGTCTACAGGGGTTATCGGGGGAGCTGTTTTTT.

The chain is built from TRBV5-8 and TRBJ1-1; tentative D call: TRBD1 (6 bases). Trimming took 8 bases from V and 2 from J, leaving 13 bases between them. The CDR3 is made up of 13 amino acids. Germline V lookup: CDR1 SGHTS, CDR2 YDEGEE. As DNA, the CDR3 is TGTGCCAGTCACCTCGGGGGCAACACTGAAGCTTTCTTT. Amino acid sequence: CASHLGGNTEAFF. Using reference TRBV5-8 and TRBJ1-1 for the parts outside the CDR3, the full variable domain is EAGVTQSPTHLIKTRGQQATLRCSPISGHTSVYWYQQALGLGLQFLLWYDEGEERNRGNFPPRFSGRQFPNYSSELNVNALELEDSALYLCASHLGGNTEAFFGQGTRLTVV.

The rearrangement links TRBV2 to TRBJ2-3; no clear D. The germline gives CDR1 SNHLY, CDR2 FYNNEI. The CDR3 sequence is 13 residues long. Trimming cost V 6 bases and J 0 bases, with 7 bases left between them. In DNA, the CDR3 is TGTGCCAGCAGATACAGTAGCACAGATACGCAGTATTTT. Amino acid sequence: CASRYSSTDTQYF. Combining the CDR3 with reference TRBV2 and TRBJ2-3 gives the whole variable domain EPEVTQTPSHQVTQMGQEVILRCVPISNHLYFYWYRQILGQKVEFLVSFYNNEISEKSEIFDDQFSVERPDGSNFTLKIRSTKLEDSAMYFCASRYSSTDTQYFGPGTRLTVL.

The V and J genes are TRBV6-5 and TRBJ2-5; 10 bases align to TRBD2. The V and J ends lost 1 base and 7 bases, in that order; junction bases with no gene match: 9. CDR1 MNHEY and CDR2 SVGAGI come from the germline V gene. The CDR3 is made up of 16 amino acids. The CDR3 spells CASSYFSGLAPGTQYF. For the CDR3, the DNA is TGTGCCAGCAGTTACTTCTCGGGACTAGCGCCGGGGACCCAGTACTTC.